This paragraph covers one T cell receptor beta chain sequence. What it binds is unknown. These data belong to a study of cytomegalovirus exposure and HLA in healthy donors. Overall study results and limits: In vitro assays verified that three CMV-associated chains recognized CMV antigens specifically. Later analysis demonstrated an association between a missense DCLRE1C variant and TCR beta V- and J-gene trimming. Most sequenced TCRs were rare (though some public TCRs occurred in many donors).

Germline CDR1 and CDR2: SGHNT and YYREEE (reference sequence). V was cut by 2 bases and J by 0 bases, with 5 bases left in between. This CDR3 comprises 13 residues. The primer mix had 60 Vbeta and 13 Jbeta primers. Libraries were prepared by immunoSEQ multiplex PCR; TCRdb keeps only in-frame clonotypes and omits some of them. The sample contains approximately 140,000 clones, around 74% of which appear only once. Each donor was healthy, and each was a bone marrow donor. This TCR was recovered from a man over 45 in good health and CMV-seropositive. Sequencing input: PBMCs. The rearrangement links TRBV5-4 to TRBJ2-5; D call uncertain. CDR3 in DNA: TGTGCCAGCAGCTTTTCCTACCAAGAGACCCAGTACTTC. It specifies CASSFSYQETQYF.